The rows below give T cell receptor beta chains drawn from one sample of a study of shared clonotypes between healthy human individuals. Produced via immunoSEQ multiplex PCR; TCRdb's table is partial and in-frame only. The sample has 2.3 million or so clones; just over 90% are singletons. The source material was naive CD4+ T cells from PBMCs. The receptors were sampled from a man between 18 and 29 years old in good health. Some clones in this sample may be carry-over from other donors' samples. Each CDR3 is given with its conserved first and last residue. The D gene is left open where the match is weak. The size entry is marked missing in some rows and otherwise reads once, few, many or a size class.

V: TRBV28; J: TRBJ2-7; D: NA; size: NA; length: 13; DNA: TGTGGGATCGGGCCAGAAGTACCCTACGAGCAGTACTTC; CDR3: CGIGPEVPYEQYF
V: TRBV27; J: TRBJ2-1; D: TRBD2; size: once; length: 15; DNA: TGTGCCAGCAGAATGGGACTAGCGGGAGGTAATGAGCAGTTCTTC; CDR3: CASRMGLAGGNEQFF
V: TRBV5-1; J: TRBJ2-5; D: NA; size: NA; length: 13; DNA: TGCGCCAGCAGCTTGGCCGGGTTCGAGACCCAGTACTTC; CDR3: CASSLAGFETQYF
V: TRBV28; J: TRBJ2-3; D: NA; size: NA; length: 16; DNA: TGTGCCAGCAGTAAGAGGGTCGACAGCATCACAGATACGCAGTATTTT; CDR3: CASSKRVDSITDTQYF
V: TRBV7-9; J: TRBJ1-5; D: NA; size: NA; length: 9; DNA: TGTGCCAGCAGCTCCCCCCAGCATTTT; CDR3: CASSSPQHF
V: TRBV6-1; J: TRBJ1-5; D: NA; size: NA; length: 13; DNA: TGTGCCAGCAGCACAGAAAACAATCAGCCCCAGCATTTT; CDR3: CASSTENNQPQHF
V: TRBV18; J: TRBJ2-7; D: TRBD1; size: NA; length: 14; DNA: TGTGCCAGCTCAGAGGGGACAGCCTACTACGAGCAGTACTTC; CDR3: CASSEGTAYYEQYF
V: TRBV14; J: TRBJ2-3; D: TRBD2; size: NA; length: 18; DNA: TGTGCCAGCAGCCGCGCCCGGCTAGCGGACCCCTCGGCAGATACGCAGTATTTT; CDR3: CASSRARLADPSADTQYF
V: TRBV18; J: TRBJ2-5; D: NA; size: NA; length: 14; DNA: TGTGCCAGCTCACCCCCAGGGCGGCAAGAGACCCAGTACTTC; CDR3: CASSPPGRQETQYF
V: TRBV7-2; J: TRBJ2-7; D: NA; size: NA; length: 16; DNA: TGTGCCAGCAGCTTAGCGAGTGGACAGCAATACTACGAGCAGTACTTC; CDR3: CASSLASGQQYYEQYF
V: TRBV11-2; J: TRBJ2-7; D: NA; size: NA; length: 17; DNA: TGTGCCAGCAGCTCAATTAAGGAAAGTCGGTCCTCCTACGAGCAGTACTTC; CDR3: CASSSIKESRSSYEQYF
V: TRBV7-3; J: TRBJ2-1; D: TRBD2; size: NA; length: 15; DNA: TGTGCCAGCAGCTTAGGGACGGGAGGCAGGAATGAGCAGTTCTTC; CDR3: CASSLGTGGRNEQFF
V: TRBV9; J: TRBJ1-1; D: NA; size: NA; length: 13; DNA: TGTGCCAGCAGCGTGGACCGGAACACTGAAGCTTTCTTT; CDR3: CASSVDRNTEAFF
V: TRBV5-1; J: TRBJ1-1; D: NA; size: NA; length: 16; DNA: TGCGCCAGCAGCTACCCCCCGGCCAGCCTGAACACTGAAGCTTTCTTT; CDR3: CASSYPPASLNTEAFF
V: TRBV27; J: TRBJ2-6; D: NA; size: NA; length: 14; DNA: TGTGCCAGCAGCTCGGGCTCTGGGGCCAACGTCCTGACTTTC; CDR3: CASSSGSGANVLTF
V: TRBV5-4; J: TRBJ1-5; D: NA; size: NA; length: 14; DNA: TGTGCCAGCAGCTTGTTTGGAAGTTATCAGCCCCAGCATTTT; CDR3: CASSLFGSYQPQHF
V: TRBV18; J: TRBJ2-7; D: TRBD1; size: NA; length: 13; DNA: TGTGCCAGCTCACCGGACAGGTCCTACGAGCAGTACTTC; CDR3: CASSPDRSYEQYF
V: TRBV9; J: TRBJ2-6; D: TRBD2; size: NA; length: 18; DNA: TGTGCCAGCAGCGCTGGGCTAGCGGGAGCATCTGGGGCCAACGTCCTGACTTTC; CDR3: CASSAGLAGASGANVLTF
V: TRBV2; J: TRBJ1-2; D: NA; size: NA; length: 14; DNA: TGTGCCAGCAGTGAAGCGTCCGGAACCTATGGCTACACCTTC; CDR3: CASSEASGTYGYTF
V: TRBV15; J: TRBJ2-1; D: TRBD2; size: NA; length: 15; DNA: TGTGCCACCAGCAGATTCTCTAGCGGGATGCATGAGCAGTTCTTC; CDR3: CATSRFSSGMHEQFF
V: TRBV27; J: TRBJ2-7; D: NA; size: NA; length: 15; DNA: TGTGCCAGCAGTTTAGCGGCAGGGATAGGATTCGAGCAGTACTTC; CDR3: CASSLAAGIGFEQYF
V: TRBV27; J: TRBJ1-5; D: NA; size: NA; length: 15; DNA: TGTGCCAGCAGTTTACGAGGGGAGGAAAATCAGCCCCAGCATTTT; CDR3: CASSLRGEENQPQHF
V: TRBV5-1; J: TRBJ2-5; D: TRBD1; size: NA; length: 16; DNA: TGCGCCAGCAGCTCCGCCCCCCGGACAGGGCAAGAGACCCAGTACTTC; CDR3: CASSSAPRTGQETQYF
V: TRBV28; J: TRBJ1-3; D: NA; size: NA; length: 16; DNA: TGTGCCAGCAGTTTAGGCCCCATCATCTCTGGAAACACCATATATTTT; CDR3: CASSLGPIISGNTIYF
V: TRBV18; J: TRBJ2-5; D: NA; size: NA; length: 15; DNA: TGTGCCAGCTCACCCCTCATAGCGACTCAAGAGACCCAGTACTTC; CDR3: CASSPLIATQETQYF
V: TRBV6-4; J: TRBJ1-1; D: NA; size: NA; length: 13; DNA: TGTGCCAGCAGTTTAGGGATGAACACTGAAGCTTTCTTT; CDR3: CASSLGMNTEAFF
V: TRBV6-5; J: TRBJ1-1; D: NA; size: NA; length: 11; DNA: TGTGCCAGCACCTCAAACACTGAAGCTTTCTTT; CDR3: CASTSNTEAFF
V: TRBV5-1; J: TRBJ2-7; D: TRBD2; size: NA; length: 19; DNA: TGCGCCAGCAGCTTGTTTGGGACTAGCGGGGGCCGGCCTTCCTACGAGCAGTACTTC; CDR3: CASSLFGTSGGRPSYEQYF
V: TRBV9; J: TRBJ2-1; D: NA; size: NA; length: 15; DNA: TGTGCCAGCAGCCCCTTCTGGCGGGCTGATAATGAGCAGTTCTTC; CDR3: CASSPFWRADNEQFF
V: TRBV2; J: TRBJ2-7; D: TRBD2; size: NA; length: 17; DNA: TGTGCCAGCAGTCCCCTCGCGACTAGCGGGGTCTCCTACGAGCAGTACTTC; CDR3: CASSPLATSGVSYEQYF
V: TRBV11-1; J: TRBJ1-1; D: NA; size: NA; length: 13; DNA: TGTGCCAGCAGCTTACGGTCGATGAGTGAAGCTTTCTTT; CDR3: CASSLRSMSEAFF
V: TRBV7-9; J: TRBJ1-1; D: TRBD1; size: NA; length: 15; DNA: TGTGCCAGCAGCTTAGGGGACAGGTTGAACACTGAAGCTTTCTTT; CDR3: CASSLGDRLNTEAFF
V: TRBV28; J: TRBJ1-5; D: NA; size: NA; length: 15; DNA: TGTGCCAGCAGTTTATCGGACGGGTACAATCAGCCCCAGCATTTT; CDR3: CASSLSDGYNQPQHF